Presented here are 30 T cell receptor beta chains from one specimen sequenced in a study of T-cell memory formation after mild COVID-19. Via MiXCR, TCRdb re-called the 5' RACE reads, giving one row per CDR3 protein. Of 250,000 or so distinct CDR3 sequences listed, over 8.5% are singletons. Sample: PBMCs or a T cell subset sorted from them (not recorded which). The receptors here all came from a man aged 18 to 29 who had mild COVID-19 (a few samples of this study predate the infection). Cell type and time point are not known.

The V gene is TRBV9, the J gene TRBJ2-3, with 8 bases matching TRBD1. J lost 3 bases, V lost 3 bases, and 9 bases had no gene match. CDR1 and CDR2 from the germline V gene are SGDLS and YYNGEE. CDR3 length: 16 residues. CDR3 sequence reads: CASSERRDRTTDTQYF. In nucleotides, the CDR3 is TGTGCCAGCAGCGAACGCCGGGACAGGACAACAGATACGCAGTATTTT.

This clonotype has a handful of counts. V and J are TRBV9 and TRBJ2-2, with 10 bases matching TRBD2. V shed 3 bases, J shed 6 bases, and the junction held 5 bases outside the gene matches. Germline CDR1 SGDLS, CDR2 YYNGEE. This CDR3 is built from 15 residues. CDR3 sequence: CASSAGTSAAGELFF. The CDR3 nucleotides are TGTGCCAGCAGCGCAGGGACTAGCGCGGCCGGGGAGCTGTTTTTT.

Ten or more counts support this clonotype. This sequence joins TRBV6-6 and TRBJ2-5, with 10 nucleotides matching TRBD2. The CDR3 totals 14 residues. CDR1 and CDR2 (germline): MNHNY, SVGAGI (reference sequence). Trimming at V came to 8 bases and at J to 6 bases, leaving 9 bases not matched to a gene. The CDR3 sequence is CASLSGGAWKTQYF. The CDR3 DNA follows: TGTGCCAGCCTCAGCGGGGGGGCCTGGAAGACCCAGTACTTC.

This clonotype came up a few times. The gene calls are TRBV19 and TRBJ2-5, with D possibly called TRBD1 or TRBD2 (7 bases each). The germline CDR1 and CDR2 sequences are LNHDA and SQIVND (reference sequence). The CDR3 loop spans 15 amino acids. V lost 4 bases and J 4 bases, leaving 16 bases between the germline ends. The CDR3 sequence is CASSSPGQRGETQYF. The CDR3 DNA reads TGTGCCAGTAGTAGTCCGGGACAGCGGGGAGAGACCCAGTACTTC.

The chain carries TRBV7-2 and TRBJ1-5, with unresolved D. The CDR3 runs to 15 residues. Looked up from germline, CDR1 is SGHTA and CDR2 is FQGNSA. V was pared by 5 bases and J by 4 bases, with 15 bases between. The CDR3 DNA follows: TGTGCCAGCAGCGATACCACCAAAGGAAATCAGCCCCAGCATTTT. It encodes CASSDTTKGNQPQHF.

V gene TRBV6-2 or TRBV6-3 combines with J gene TRBJ1-5, with 7 bases lining up with TRBD1. CDR1 is MNHEY and CDR2 is SVGEGT in the germline V gene. V lost 3 bases, J lost 2 bases, and 4 bases stayed unmatched. CDR3 size: 15 residues. CDR3 DNA sequence: TGTGCCAGCAGTTATCGAACAGGGGGCAATCAGCCCCAGCATTTT. This codes for CASSYRTGGNQPQHF.

This clonotype was found many times. The chain carries TRBV20-1 and TRBJ1-1; perhaps TRBD1 as D (5 bases). Germline CDR1 and CDR2: DFQATT and SNEGSKA (reference sequence). V shed 1 base and J shed 7 bases, with 19 bases lying between them. There are 15 residues in the CDR3. In DNA form, the CDR3 reads TGCAGTGCTAGAGTCAGGGTTAGTTCTGGTGGTGAAGCTTTCTTT. Its protein is CSARVRVSSGGEAFF.

This clonotype occurred a few times. The rearrangement links TRBV20-1 to TRBJ2-7; D unresolved. CDR3 length: 13 residues. CDR1 and CDR2 (germline): DFQATT, SNEGSKA (reference sequence). The germline V and J ends were trimmed by 6 bases and 0 bases, with 12 bases remaining between them. The DNA of the CDR3 is TGCAGTGCAACCCGCAGTGTCTCCTACGAGCAGTACGTC. This codes for CSATRSVSYEQYV.

The chain carries TRBV4-3 and TRBJ2-1; 10 bases align to TRBD1. Germline trimming cut 3 bases from V and 4 bases from J; bases unmatched to any gene: 3. There are 15 residues in the CDR3. The germline V gene encodes CDR1 LGHNA and CDR2 YSLEER. The CDR3 DNA is TGCGCCAGCAGCCACGGGACAGGGGATTACAATGAGCAGTTCTTC. It yields the protein CASSHGTGDYNEQFF.

This clonotype has just a few counts. The V call is TRBV9, the J call TRBJ2-1; D gene ambiguous. Trimming took off 4 bases at V and 2 bases at J, with 16 bases between the two ends. Per germline, CDR1 SGDLS and CDR2 YYNGEE. This CDR3 comprises 16 residues. The CDR3 loop reads CASSLLTGSTYNEQFF. CDR3 bases: TGTGCCAGCAGCTTACTGACGGGTAGCACCTACAATGAGCAGTTCTTC. The full variable domain, rest sourced from reference TRBV9 and TRBJ2-1, is DSGVTQTPKHLITATGQRVTLRCSPRSGDLSVYWYQQSLDQGLQFLIQYYNGEERAKGNILERFSAQQFPDLHSELNLSSLELGDSALYFCASSLLTGSTYNEQFFGPGTRLTVL.

The chain carries TRBV6-2 or TRBV6-3 and TRBJ1-5; perhaps TRBD1 as D (5 bases). The V gene lost 2 bases and the J gene lost 8 bases, with 10 bases spanning the gap. The length of the CDR3 is 13 residues. Germline V gene data show CDR1 as MNHEY and CDR2 as SVGEGT. The CDR3 DNA follows: TGTGCCAGCAGTTACGAGGGGTTGGAGCCCCAGCATTTT. It is translated as CASSYEGLEPQHF.

This clonotype showed up just a few times. CDR3 residues: CAWSSAGETQYF. CDR3 DNA sequence: TGTGCCTGGAGTTCGGCGGGGGAGACCCAGTACTTC. The chain couples TRBV30 to TRBJ2-5, with D possibly TRBD2 on 6 matching bases. Deletions cut 2 bases from V and 5 bases from J, with 9 bases between. CDR3 size: 12 residues. Per germline, CDR1 GTSNPN and CDR2 SVGIG (reference sequence).

CDR3: CASSFSRAGSGELFF. The CDR3 region has the DNA TGCGCCAGCAGCTTTTCCCGAGCAGGGTCCGGGGAGCTGTTTTTT. The chain uses TRBV5-1 and TRBJ2-2; a possible D gene is TRBD1 (5 bases). The V end was cut by 2 bases, the J end by 6 bases, with 14 bases between. This CDR3 has 15 residues. CDR1 and CDR2 from the germline V gene are SGHRS and YFSETQ.

This clonotype was observed many times. The gene calls are TRBV2 and TRBJ1-1; 8 bases agree with TRBD1. The germline gives CDR1 SNHLY, CDR2 FYNNEI. The V gene end was trimmed by 6 bases and the J gene end by 4 bases; junction bases not matched to a gene: 4. There are 13 residues in the CDR3. The CDR3 region is CASSTGGITEAFF. The CDR3 region has the DNA TGTGCCAGCAGCACAGGGGGTATCACTGAAGCTTTCTTT.

The CDR3 region is CASSLPTGARGNEKLFF. The CDR3 DNA sequence: TGTGCCAGCAGCCTACCGACAGGGGCTCGGGGTAATGAAAAACTGTTTTTT. The chain uses TRBV12-3 or TRBV12-4 and TRBJ1-4; 8 bases line up with TRBD1. The CDR3 is 17 residues long. Trimming cost V 6 bases and J 4 bases; bases outside gene matches: 13.

The V gene is TRBV4-1, the J gene TRBJ2-2, with 8 bases identical to TRBD1. Losses at the gene ends were 3 bases for V and 5 bases for J; bases not matched to a gene: 2. This CDR3 comprises 14 residues. CDR1 is MGHRA, CDR2 YSYEKL, per germline. Here the CDR3 DNA reads TGCGCCAGCAGCCAGAGACAGGGGACCGGGGAGCTGTTTTTT. Amino acid sequence: CASSQRQGTGELFF.

This clonotype was seen a few times. CDR3 in DNA: TGTGCCAGCAGCCCGCAGCGGGGGCCTTACAATGAGCAGTTCTTC. The encoded protein is CASSPQRGPYNEQFF. V is TRBV9 and J is TRBJ2-1; TRBD2 matches 8 bases. V was pared by 4 bases and J by 4 bases, with 7 bases of the junction left unmatched. The CDR3 loop spans 15 amino acids. Germline V gene lookup returns CDR1 SGDLS and CDR2 YYNGEE.

A few counts support this clonotype. The CDR3 sequence is CSATPGPGAEAFF. The DNA for the CDR3 is TGCAGTGCAACGCCCGGGCCCGGGGCTGAAGCTTTCTTT. J is TRBJ1-1 and V is TRBV20-1; D gene ambiguous. Germline V gene data show CDR1 as DFQATT and CDR2 as SNEGSKA (reference sequence). CDR3 length: 13 residues. The germline V and J ends were trimmed by 6 bases and 6 bases, with 17 bases remaining between them.

J is TRBJ1-5 and V is TRBV12-3 or TRBV12-4, with a possible D match to TRBD1 (6 bases). The V end lost 6 bases, the J end lost 1 base, and 13 bases lay between the germline ends. The CDR3 length is 15 residues. DNA of the CDR3: TGTGCCAGCAGCACACAGGGAATGAGCAATCAGCCCCAGCATTTT. This codes for CASSTQGMSNQPQHF.

The J gene is TRBJ2-2, the V gene TRBV13, with a weak D call TRBD2 (6 bases). The CDR3 contains 15 residues. Looked up from germline, CDR1 is PRHDT and CDR2 is FYEKMQ (reference sequence). V gave up 5 bases and J gave up 5 bases, with 15 bases separating them. CDR3 sequence (DNA): TGTGCCAGCAGCCCGCCGGACTACCCGACCGGGGAGCTGTTTTTT. This sequence encodes CASSPPDYPTGELFF.

The sample holds a few counts of this clonotype. J is TRBJ2-5 and V is TRBV6-6, with D perhaps matching TRBD2 (5 bases). The germline V gene has CDR1 MNHNY and CDR2 SVGAGI (reference sequence). V lost 8 bases and J 2 bases, leaving 9 bases between the germline ends. The CDR3 contains 12 residues. This CDR3 reads CASCPGQETQYF. The DNA for the CDR3 is TGTGCCAGCTGTCCGGGACAAGAGACCCAGTACTTC.

The chain couples TRBV30 to TRBJ2-7, with D perhaps given as TRBD1 or TRBD2 (5 bases each). Germline CDR1 is GTSNPN and CDR2 is SVGIG (reference sequence). V gave up 4 bases and J gave up 0 bases, with 13 bases separating them. The CDR3 is 14 amino acids. The CDR3 reads CAWNPRESSYEQYF. In DNA, the CDR3 is TGTGCCTGGAATCCCAGGGAGAGCTCCTACGAGCAGTACTTC.

The chain uses TRBV7-9 and TRBJ1-2; D ambiguous. CDR1 and CDR2 from the germline V gene are SEHNR and FQNEAQ (reference sequence). The CDR3 has 13 residues. The V end lost 2 bases, the J end lost 7 bases, and 11 bases lay between the germline ends. CDR3 protein: CASSLYRDPGYTF. Written as DNA, the CDR3 is TGTGCCAGCAGCTTATACCGGGATCCTGGCTACACCTTC.

Only a few counts were recorded for this clonotype. V is TRBV7-9 and J is TRBJ1-1; D is ambiguous. V gave up 7 bases and J gave up 4 bases, with 13 bases separating them. The CDR3 runs to 13 residues. Germline V CDR1 and CDR2: SEHNR, FQNEAQ (reference sequence). The CDR3 nucleotides read TGTGCCAGCATATCATCCGGGCCCACTGAAGCTTTCTTT. Amino acids: CASISSGPTEAFF.

The chain uses TRBV2 and TRBJ2-2; 9 bases are a match to TRBD1. Germline CDR1 SNHLY, CDR2 FYNNEI. V lost 3 bases, J lost 6 bases, and 2 bases stayed unmatched. This CDR3 contains 14 residues. CDR3 DNA: TGTGCCAGCAGTGAGGACAGGGGAGCCGGGGAGCTGTTTTTT. As protein: CASSEDRGAGELFF.

This clonotype was counted at least ten times. V is TRBV18 and J is TRBJ2-1, with 10 bases identical to TRBD1. This CDR3 has 15 amino acids. V was pared by 1 base and J by 7 bases, with 4 bases of the junction left unmatched. Looked up from germline, CDR1 is KGHSH and CDR2 is LQKENI. CDR3 loop: CASSPRQGARNEQFF. DNA for the CDR3: TGTGCCAGCTCACCACGACAGGGGGCGCGAAATGAGCAGTTCTTC.

This clonotype was counted ten times or more. The chain recombines TRBV20-1 with TRBJ2-3, with TRBD1 matching 7 bases. Germline CDR1 and CDR2: DFQATT and SNEGSKA (reference sequence). The CDR3 is 12 amino acids. V shed 6 bases, J shed 4 bases, and the junction held 4 bases outside the gene matches. CDR3 nucleotides: TGCAGTGCACCGACAGGGTCAGATACGCAGTATTTT. Its translation: CSAPTGSDTQYF.

This clonotype occurred a few times. The chain links TRBV5-1 to TRBJ1-6; 10 bases are shared with TRBD1. Germline V CDR1 and CDR2: SGHRS, YFSETQ. Losses at the gene ends were 4 bases for V and 10 bases for J; bases not matched to a gene: 5. The CDR3 is made up of 14 amino acids. The DNA of the CDR3 is TGCGCCAGCAGCCCTGGGACAGGGGTCTCACCCCTCCACTTT. It specifies CASSPGTGVSPLHF.

This clonotype was seen a handful of times. The CDR3 DNA follows: TGTGCCAGCAGTTACGGTCAGGTCTCCTATGGCTACACCTTC. It yields the protein CASSYGQVSYGYTF. J is TRBJ1-2 and V is TRBV6-5; D remains ambiguous. V lost 2 bases and J 4 bases, leaving 11 bases between the germline ends. CDR3 length: 14 residues. CDR1 and CDR2 from the germline V gene are MNHEY and SVGAGI.

The V gene is TRBV5-6, the J gene TRBJ2-5; 7 bases are shared with TRBD2. V gave up 4 bases and J gave up 6 bases; unmatched junction bases: 18. CDR3 size: 17 residues. Germline assignment: CDR1 SGHDT and CDR2 YYEEEE. The CDR3 DNA sequence: TGTGCCAGCAGCCGACCCGGGGCCAGCGGGGTGGGGAAGACCCAGTACTTC. Translating gives CASSRPGASGVGKTQYF. Filled out from reference TRBV5-6 and TRBJ2-5, the complete variable domain reads DAGVTQSPTHLIKTRGQQVTLRCSPKSGHDTVSWYQQALGQGPQFIFQYYEEEERQRGNFPDRFSGHQFPNYSSELNVNALLLGDSALYLCASSRPGASGVGKTQYFGPGTRLLVL.